The T cell receptor (beta chain) described here comes from a study of blood T cell repertoires in COVID-19. Overall study: Some COVID-19 samples were acute and others convalescent; all came from the United States, Italy and Spain.

Original data processing: By means of reference gene primer amplification, nucleated cell counts were estimated. Libraries were prepared by immunoSEQ multiplex PCR; TCRdb keeps only in-frame clonotypes and omits some of them. The V and J calls and the clone size are those of that table, but D and trimming were determined from the DNA. The sample lists about 180,000 clones; around 80% were seen once. This clonotype was obtained from a woman at least 80 years old with COVID-19, enrolled during active disease. Material for sequencing was peripheral blood.

The CDR3, as DNA: TGTGCCAGCAGCTTAGACGGGCGGGTGGGCTACACCTTC. This gives the protein CASSLDGRVGYTF. The V and J genes are TRBV7-2 and TRBJ1-2; no clear D gene. Between the trimmed V and J ends, which lost 1 base and 8 bases, there was a span of 11 bases. The CDR3 totals 13 residues. Germline lookup yields CDR1 SGHTA and CDR2 FQGNSA.